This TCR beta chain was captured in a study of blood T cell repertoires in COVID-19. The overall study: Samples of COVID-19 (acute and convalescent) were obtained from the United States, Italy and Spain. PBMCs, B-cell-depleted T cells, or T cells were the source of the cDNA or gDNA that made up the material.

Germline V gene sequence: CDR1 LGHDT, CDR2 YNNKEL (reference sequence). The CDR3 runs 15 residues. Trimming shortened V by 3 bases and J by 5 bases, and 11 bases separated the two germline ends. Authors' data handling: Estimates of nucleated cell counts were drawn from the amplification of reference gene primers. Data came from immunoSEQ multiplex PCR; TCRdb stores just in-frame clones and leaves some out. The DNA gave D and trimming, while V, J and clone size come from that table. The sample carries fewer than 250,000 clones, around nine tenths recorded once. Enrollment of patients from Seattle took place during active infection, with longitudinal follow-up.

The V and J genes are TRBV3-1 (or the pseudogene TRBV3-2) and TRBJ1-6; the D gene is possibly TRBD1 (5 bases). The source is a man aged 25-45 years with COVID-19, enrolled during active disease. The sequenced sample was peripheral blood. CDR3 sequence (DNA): TGTGCCAGCAGCCAGGGGGAGGTGGATAATTCACCCCTCCACTTT. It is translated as CASSQGEVDNSPLHF.